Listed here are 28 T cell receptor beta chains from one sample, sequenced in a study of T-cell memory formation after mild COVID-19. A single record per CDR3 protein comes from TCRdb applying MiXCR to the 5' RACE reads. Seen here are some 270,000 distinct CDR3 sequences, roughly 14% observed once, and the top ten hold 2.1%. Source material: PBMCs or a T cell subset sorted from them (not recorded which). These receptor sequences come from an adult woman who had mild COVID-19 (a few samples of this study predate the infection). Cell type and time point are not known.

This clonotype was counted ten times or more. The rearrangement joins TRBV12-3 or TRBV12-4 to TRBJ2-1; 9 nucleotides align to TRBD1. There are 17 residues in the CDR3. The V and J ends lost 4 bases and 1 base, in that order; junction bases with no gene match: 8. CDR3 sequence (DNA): TGTGCCAGCAGTTCAGGGACAGGGTTTGGGTCCTACAATGAGCAGTTCTTC. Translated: CASSSGTGFGSYNEQFF.

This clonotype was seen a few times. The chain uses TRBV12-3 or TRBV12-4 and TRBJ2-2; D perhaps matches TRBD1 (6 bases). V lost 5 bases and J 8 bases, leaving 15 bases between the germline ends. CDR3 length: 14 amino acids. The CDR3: CASSAGERVGELFF. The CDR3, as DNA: TGTGCCAGCAGTGCAGGGGAGAGAGTAGGGGAGCTGTTTTTT.

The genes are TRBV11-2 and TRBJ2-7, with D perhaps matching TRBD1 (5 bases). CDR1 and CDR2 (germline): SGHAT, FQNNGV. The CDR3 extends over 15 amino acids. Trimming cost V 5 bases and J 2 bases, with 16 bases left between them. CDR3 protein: CASSNRQTDTYEQYF. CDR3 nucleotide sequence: TGTGCCAGCAGCAACAGACAGACTGATACCTACGAGCAGTACTTC.

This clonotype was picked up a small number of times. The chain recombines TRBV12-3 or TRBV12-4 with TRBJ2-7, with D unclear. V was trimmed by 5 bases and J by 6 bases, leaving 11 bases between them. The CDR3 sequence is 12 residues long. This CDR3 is CASSPNTAEQYF. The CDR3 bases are TGTGCCAGCAGTCCTAATACGGCCGAGCAGTACTTC.

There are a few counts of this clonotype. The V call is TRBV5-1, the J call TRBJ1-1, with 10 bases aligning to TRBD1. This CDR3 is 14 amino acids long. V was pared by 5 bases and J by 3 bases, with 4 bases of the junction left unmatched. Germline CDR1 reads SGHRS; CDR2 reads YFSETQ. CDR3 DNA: TGCGCCAGCAGGGCCGGGACAGGGGACACTGAAGCTTTCTTT. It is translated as CASRAGTGDTEAFF.

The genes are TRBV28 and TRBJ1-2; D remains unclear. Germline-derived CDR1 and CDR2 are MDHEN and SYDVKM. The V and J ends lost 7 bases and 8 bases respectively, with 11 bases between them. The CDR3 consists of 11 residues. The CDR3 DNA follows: TGTGCCAGCAACGATGCCTCCGGCTACACCTTC. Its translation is CASNDASGYTF.

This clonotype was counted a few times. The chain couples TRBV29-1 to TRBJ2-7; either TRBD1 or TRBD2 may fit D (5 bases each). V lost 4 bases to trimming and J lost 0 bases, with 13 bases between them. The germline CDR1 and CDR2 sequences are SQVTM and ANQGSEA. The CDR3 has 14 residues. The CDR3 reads CSVGEGTLSYEQYF. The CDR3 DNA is TGCAGCGTTGGAGAGGGGACCCTCTCCTACGAGCAGTACTTC.

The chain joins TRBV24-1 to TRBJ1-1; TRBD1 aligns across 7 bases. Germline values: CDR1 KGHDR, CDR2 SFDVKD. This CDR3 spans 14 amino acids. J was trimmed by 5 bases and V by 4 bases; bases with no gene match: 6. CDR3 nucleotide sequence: TGTGCCACCAGTGACTCGACAGGGTGGACTGAAGCTTTCTTT. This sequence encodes CATSDSTGWTEAFF.

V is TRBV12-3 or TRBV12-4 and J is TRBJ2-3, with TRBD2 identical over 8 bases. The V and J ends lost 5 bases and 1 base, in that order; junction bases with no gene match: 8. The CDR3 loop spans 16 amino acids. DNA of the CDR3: TGTGCCAGCAGTGGGATGGGAGCGGGGGGCACAGATACGCAGTATTTT. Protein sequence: CASSGMGAGGTDTQYF.

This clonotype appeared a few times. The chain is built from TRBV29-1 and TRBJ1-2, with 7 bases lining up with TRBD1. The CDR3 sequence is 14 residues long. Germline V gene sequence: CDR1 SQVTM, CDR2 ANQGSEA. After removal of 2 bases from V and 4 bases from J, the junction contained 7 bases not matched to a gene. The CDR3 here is CSVESRGQPYGYTF. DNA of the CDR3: TGCAGCGTTGAAAGCCGGGGACAGCCCTATGGCTACACCTTC.

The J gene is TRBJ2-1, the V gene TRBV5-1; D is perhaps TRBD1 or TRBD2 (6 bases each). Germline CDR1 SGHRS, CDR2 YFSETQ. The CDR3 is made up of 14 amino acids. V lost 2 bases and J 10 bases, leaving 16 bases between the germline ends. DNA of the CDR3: TGCGCCAGCAGCTTTAGAGGGGGGTCCGAGGAGCAGTTCTTC. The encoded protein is CASSFRGGSEEQFF.

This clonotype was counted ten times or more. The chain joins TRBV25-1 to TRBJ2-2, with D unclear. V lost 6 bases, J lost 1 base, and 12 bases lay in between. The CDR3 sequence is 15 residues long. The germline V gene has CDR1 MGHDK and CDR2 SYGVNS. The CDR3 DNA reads TGTGCCAGCAGCTTTAGTACAGTGAACACCGGGGAGCTGTTTTTT. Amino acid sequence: CASSFSTVNTGELFF.

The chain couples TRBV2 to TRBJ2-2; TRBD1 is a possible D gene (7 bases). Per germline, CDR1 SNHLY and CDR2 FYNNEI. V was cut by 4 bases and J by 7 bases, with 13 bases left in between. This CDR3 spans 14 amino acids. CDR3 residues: CASSGGTVNGELFF. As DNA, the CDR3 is TGTGCCAGCAGTGGCGGGACAGTTAACGGGGAGCTGTTTTTT.

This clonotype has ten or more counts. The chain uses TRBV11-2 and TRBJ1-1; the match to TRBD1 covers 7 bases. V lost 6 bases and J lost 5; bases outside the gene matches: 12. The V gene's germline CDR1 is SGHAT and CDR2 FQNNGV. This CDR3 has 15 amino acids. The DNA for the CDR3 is TGTGCCAGCAGTCATAATTCAGGGGGAAAGACTGAAGCTTTCTTT. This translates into CASSHNSGGKTEAFF.

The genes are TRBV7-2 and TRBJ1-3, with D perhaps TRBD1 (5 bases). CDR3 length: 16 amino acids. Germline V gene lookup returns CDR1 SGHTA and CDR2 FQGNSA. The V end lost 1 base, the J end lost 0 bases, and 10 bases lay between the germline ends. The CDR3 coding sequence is TGTGCCAGCAGCTTAGATCAGGGACTCTCTGGAAACACCATATATTTT. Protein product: CASSLDQGLSGNTIYF.

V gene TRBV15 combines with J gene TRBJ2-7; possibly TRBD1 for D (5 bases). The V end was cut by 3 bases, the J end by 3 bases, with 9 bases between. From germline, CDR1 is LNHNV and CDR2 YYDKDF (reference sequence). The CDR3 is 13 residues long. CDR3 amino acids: CATSRTANYEQYF. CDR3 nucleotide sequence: TGTGCCACCAGCAGGACAGCAAACTACGAGCAGTACTTC.

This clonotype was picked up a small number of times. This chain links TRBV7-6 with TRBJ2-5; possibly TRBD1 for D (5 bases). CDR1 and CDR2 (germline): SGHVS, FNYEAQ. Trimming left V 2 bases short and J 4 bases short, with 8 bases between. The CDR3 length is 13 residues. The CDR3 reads CASSLLGAETQYF. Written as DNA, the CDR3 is TGTGCCAGCAGCTTATTAGGGGCAGAGACCCAGTACTTC.

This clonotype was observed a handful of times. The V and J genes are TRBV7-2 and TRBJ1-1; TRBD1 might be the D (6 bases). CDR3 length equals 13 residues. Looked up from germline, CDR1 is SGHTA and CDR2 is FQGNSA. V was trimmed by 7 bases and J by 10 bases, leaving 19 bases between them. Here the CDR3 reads CASTADRLLGAFF. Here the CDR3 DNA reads TGTGCCAGCACCGCCGACAGGTTACTAGGAGCTTTCTTT.

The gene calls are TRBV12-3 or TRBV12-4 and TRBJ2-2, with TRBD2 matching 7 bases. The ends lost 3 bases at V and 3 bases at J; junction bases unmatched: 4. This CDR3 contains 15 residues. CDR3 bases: TGTGCCAGCAGTTTGGGGGAGGGATACACCGGGGAGCTGTTTTTT. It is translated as CASSLGEGYTGELFF.

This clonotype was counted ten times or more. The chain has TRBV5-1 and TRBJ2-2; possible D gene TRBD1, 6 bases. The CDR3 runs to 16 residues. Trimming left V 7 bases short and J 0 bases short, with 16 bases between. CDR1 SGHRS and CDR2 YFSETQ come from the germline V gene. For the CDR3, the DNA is TGCGCCAGCGCATTAACAGGGTTGGCGAACACCGGGGAGCTGTTTTTT. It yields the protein CASALTGLANTGELFF.

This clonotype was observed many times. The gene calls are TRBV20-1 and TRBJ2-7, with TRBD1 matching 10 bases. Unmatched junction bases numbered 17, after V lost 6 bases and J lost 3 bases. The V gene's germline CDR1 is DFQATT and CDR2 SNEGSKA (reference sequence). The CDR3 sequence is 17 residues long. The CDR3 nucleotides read TGCAGTGCCCCACCGGGACAGGGGAAAAGGGCCCACTACGAGCAGTACTTC. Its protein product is CSAPPGQGKRAHYEQYF.

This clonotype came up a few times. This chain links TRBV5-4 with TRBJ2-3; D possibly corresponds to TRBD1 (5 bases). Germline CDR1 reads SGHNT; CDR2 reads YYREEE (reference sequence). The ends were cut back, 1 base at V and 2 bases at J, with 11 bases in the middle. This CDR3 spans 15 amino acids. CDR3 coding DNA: TGTGCCAGCAGCTTGAAGACAGCGAACACAGATACGCAGTATTTT. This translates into CASSLKTANTDTQYF.

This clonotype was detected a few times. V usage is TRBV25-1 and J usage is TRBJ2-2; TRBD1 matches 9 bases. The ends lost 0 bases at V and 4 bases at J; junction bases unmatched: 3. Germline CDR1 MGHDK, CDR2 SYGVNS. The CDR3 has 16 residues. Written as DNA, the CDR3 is TGTGCCAGCAGTGAATATCTGACAGGGGGCACCGGGGAGCTGTTTTTT. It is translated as CASSEYLTGGTGELFF.

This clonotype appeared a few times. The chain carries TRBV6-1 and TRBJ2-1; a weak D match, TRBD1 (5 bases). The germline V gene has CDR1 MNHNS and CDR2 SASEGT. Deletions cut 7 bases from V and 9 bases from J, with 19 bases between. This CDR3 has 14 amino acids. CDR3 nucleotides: TGTGCCAGCATTAGGACACTCCTTATCGGTGAGCAGTTCTTC. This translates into CASIRTLLIGEQFF.

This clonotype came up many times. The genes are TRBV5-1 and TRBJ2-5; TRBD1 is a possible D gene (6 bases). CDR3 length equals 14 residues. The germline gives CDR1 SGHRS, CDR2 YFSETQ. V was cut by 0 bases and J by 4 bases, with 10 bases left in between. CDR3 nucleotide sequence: TGCGCCAGCAGCTTGGACAGGGAAGGAGAGACCCAGTACTTC. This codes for CASSLDREGETQYF.

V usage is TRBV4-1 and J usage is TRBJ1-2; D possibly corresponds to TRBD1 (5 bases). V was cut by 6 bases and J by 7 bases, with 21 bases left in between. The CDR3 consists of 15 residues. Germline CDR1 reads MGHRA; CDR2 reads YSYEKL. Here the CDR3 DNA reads TGCGCCAGCAGGGGATTCACAGGAGGGAAAAGTGGCTACACCTTC. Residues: CASRGFTGGKSGYTF.

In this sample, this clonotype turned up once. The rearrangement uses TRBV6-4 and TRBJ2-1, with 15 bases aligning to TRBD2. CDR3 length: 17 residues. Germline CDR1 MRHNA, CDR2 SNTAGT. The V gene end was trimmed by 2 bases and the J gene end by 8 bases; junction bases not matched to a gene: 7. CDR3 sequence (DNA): TGTGCCAGCAGTGACGGACTAGCGGGGGGGCCCCTCCATGAGCAGTTCTTC. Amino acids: CASSDGLAGGPLHEQFF.

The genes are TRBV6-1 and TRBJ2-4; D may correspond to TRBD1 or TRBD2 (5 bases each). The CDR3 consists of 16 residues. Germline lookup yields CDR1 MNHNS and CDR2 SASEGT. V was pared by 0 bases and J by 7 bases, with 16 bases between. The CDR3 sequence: CASSEATIAGANIQYF. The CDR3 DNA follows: TGTGCCAGCAGTGAAGCCACCATCGCCGGGGCCAACATTCAGTACTTC.